The present T cell receptor (beta chain) was sequenced within a study of cytomegalovirus exposure and HLA in healthy donors. Study results and limitations: In an earlier analysis, most TCR beta V segments were productive about 87% or about 30% of the time. Later analysis showed most CMV-associated TCR beta chains appearing HLA-restricted.

PCR amplification relied on 60 Vbeta primers (plus 13 Jbeta primers). Repertoires were generated with immunoSEQ multiplex PCR, while TCRdb's copy carries only in-frame clones and drops some. The table records under 75,000 clones, 60% to 80% of them present only once. For this clone: Its specificity is unknown.

While unrecorded immune exposures were likely, the donors were nominally healthy when sampled. The CDR3 length is 13 residues. From germline, CDR1 is SGHVS and CDR2 FNYEAQ. The V end was cut by 1 base, the J end by 11 bases, with 13 bases between. This clonotype originated in a man in his forties in good health and CMV-seropositive. The chain couples TRBV7-6 to TRBJ2-3, with D unclear. Source material: PBMCs. In DNA form, the CDR3 reads TGTGCCAGCAGCTTAGTTGGCATTCATATGCAGTATTTT. Translation: CASSLVGIHMQYF.